This T cell receptor (beta chain) was observed in a study of a mutant IDH1 vaccine in newly diagnosed glioma. At the level of the study: Patients got their first vaccination 4-6 weeks after radiotherapy alone, or with temozolomide cycles. Earlier therapy was either radiotherapy, temozolomide, or both, and most got both.

Unmatched junction bases numbered 3, after V lost 2 bases and J lost 4 bases. The germline V gene encodes CDR1 SGHRS and CDR2 YFSETQ. There are 13 residues in the CDR3. Assay: immunoSEQ multiplex PCR; the TCRdb copy retains only in-frame clones and omits some. The sample has roughly 48,000 clones; 91% are singletons. Time point given: week 11, during vaccination. Every vaccine dose comprised 300 ug of mutant IDH1 20-mer peptide plus topical imiquimod. Comment on this clone: What it recognizes is unknown.

Study-wide findings and caveats: Apparently unrelated to pseudoprogression were changes in the top peripheral T cell clonotypes. Immune responses arising from the vaccine appeared in about 94% of patients.

This sequence originates from a man aged 50-59 years with glioma. Source: PBMCs, taken from a glioma patient whose treatment included an IDH1 peptide vaccine. V is TRBV5-1 and J is TRBJ2-7; TRBD1 matches 7 bases. CDR3 nucleotide sequence: TGCGCCAGCAGCTTACAGGGGCGGTACGAGCAGTACTTC. This sequence encodes CASSLQGRYEQYF.